This T cell receptor (beta chain) was sequenced during a study of CD8 T cells in ankylosing spondylitis (TCRdb year 2017). With respect to the entire study: To find TCR variants linked to disease, the study profiled T cell receptor beta repertoires in ankylosing spondylitis patients and healthy donors. The whole study cohort included some 100 healthy donors and 25 ankylosing spondylitis patients. Peripheral blood was sampled, and synovial fluid was additionally collected from ankylosing spondylitis patients.

The germline ends are 18 bases apart after V is trimmed by 4 bases and J by 5 bases. Taken from the germline V gene, the CDR1 and CDR2 loops are SGHDT and YYEEEE. Including the terminal cysteine and phenylalanine, the CDR3 comprises 15 residues. The kept DNA is CDR3 alone, 45 bases in frame from the first base. Sequenced on an Illumina HiSeq 2500. Quantitative 5'-RACE with molecular barcodes was the method used to prepare the TCR beta libraries. The published analysis was carried out like this. A new computational method, built on a probabilistic model of VDJ rearrangement, was used to identify disease-linked TCR variants. In TCRdb, the public reads were trimmed at Q25 with fastp and aligned with MiXCR, with productive beta chains retained. A single entry per CDR3 protein holds the most common genes and DNA from its merged rows. TCRdb assigned the V and J calls; the authors' analysis was not used. The sample contains 350,000 to 450,000 distinct CDR3 sequences, roughly 27% of them found a single time. The biggest ten clones account for 0.85% to 1% of the sample.

This clonotype was seen a handful of times. Its antigen is currently not known. Base qualities are missing; no much larger clone stands one base away. On the study overall, not on this receptor specifically: Blood from ankylosing spondylitis patients appeared to be characterized by a TCR beta motif composed of about eight highly homologous amino acid variants. The disease-linked clones were reported as significantly enriched in matched synovial fluid samples from ankylosing spondylitis patients. Some motif variants were previously reported in synovial fluid and blood of reactive arthritis patients, suggesting common disease-initiation mechanisms. The disease-linked clones had a CD8+ phenotype and were found at relatively low frequencies in peripheral blood.

The clonotype comes from a male donor with ankylosing spondylitis. The rearranged chain carries TRBV5-6 and TRBJ2-5; no D gene is confidently identified. The sequencing sample was made of blood, either unsorted or a sorted T cell fraction (not recorded which). The CDR3 region: CASSTPKVGVETQYF. The DNA sequence is given as TGTGCCAGCAGCACACCCAAAGTTGGGGTGGAGACCCAGTACTTC.